This T cell receptor beta chain originates from a study of OX40 agonist ivuxolimab in advanced cancers. Germline V CDR1 and CDR2: MDHEN, SYDVKM. The V and J ends lost 5 bases and 0 bases respectively, with 11 bases between them. CDR3 size: 14 residues. This table comes from immunoSEQ multiplex PCR, and its TCRdb copy is limited to in-frame clones, with some not included. This repertoire shows 15,000 to 20,000 clones, 73% found once; its top ten account for around 30%. This chain links TRBV28 with TRBJ2-7, with D possibly TRBD1 on 6 matching bases. This TCR derives from an adult with an advanced solid tumor such as melanoma, head and neck, liver or kidney cancer. The starting material was CD4+ or CD8+ T cells sorted from blood, obtained in a trial of the OX40 agonist ivuxolimab. The CDR3 DNA follows: TGTGCCAGCAGTGCCACAGGGTTCTCCTACGAGCAGTACTTC. Translated: CASSATGFSYEQYF.